This T cell receptor beta chain was identified in a study of blood T cell repertoires in COVID-19. Overall study context: Donors in the United States, Italy and Spain gave samples during acute or convalescent COVID-19. Sample material is recorded as cDNA or gDNA derived from T cells, B-cell-depleted T cells, or PBMCs.

Methods used by the authors: Nucleated cell counts were estimated from reference gene primer amplification. The assay was immunoSEQ multiplex PCR, and TCRdb's table has in-frame clones only and misses some. V, J and clone size were drawn from that table, and D and trimming were deduced from the DNA. The data contain tens of thousands of clones, 90% to 95% of them singletons. This clone came up once. Trimming removed 6 bases from V and 6 bases from J, with 18 bases in between. The CDR3 covers 15 residues. CDR1 and CDR2 (germline): LNHDA, SQIVND (reference sequence). The chain couples TRBV19 to TRBJ1-5; weak D call: TRBD1 (6 bases). The sequence was obtained from a human donor with active COVID-19. The donor label of this sample is uncertain. What was sequenced was peripheral blood. The CDR3 loop is CASSRRQADFQPQHF. CDR3 nucleotide sequence: TGTGCCAGTAGCCGACGACAGGCCGATTTTCAGCCCCAGCATTTT.